The T cell receptor (beta chain) under discussion was sequenced for a study of T-cell memory formation after mild COVID-19. Study summary: The TCR clusters were mostly specific to one donor.

V was shortened by 0 bases and J by 7 bases, with 7 bases between the two germline ends. The CDR3 runs 12 residues. Germline assignment: CDR1 LGHDT and CDR2 YNNKEL (reference sequence). MiXCR, run by TCRdb on the 5' RACE reads, gives a single entry per CDR3 protein. Among 390,000 or so distinct CDR3 sequences listed, 15% to 20% were seen once. V gene TRBV3-1 combines with J gene TRBJ2-7; unclear D gene. This receptor was identified in a man aged 18 to 29 who had mild COVID-19 (a few samples of this study predate the infection). Cell type and time point are not known. The sequencing sample was made of PBMCs or a T cell subset sorted from them (not recorded which). The DNA of the CDR3 is TGTGCCAGCAGCCAAGAGTCTCGGGAGCAGTACTTC. This gives the protein CASSQESREQYF.